This T cell receptor (beta chain) was identified during a study of T-cell memory formation after mild COVID-19. Study context: In these data, TCR clusters were largely donor specific.

This clonotype was detected a few times. Its target is unknown. Study findings and constraints: Clones shrinking from day 15 to 85 showed even CD4/CD8 mixes; later expanders tilted CD4+. Prior to infection, memory already included some responding clones, suggesting cross-reactive memory joined.

Constant-segment-primed 5'RACE gave TCR alpha and TCR beta cDNA libraries with sample barcodes and UMIs. Each CDR3 protein is one row after TCRdb ran MiXCR on the 5' RACE reads. The data hold more than 300,000 distinct CDR3 sequences, with less than 25% observed a single time. The sequence was obtained from a man aged 18 to 29 who had mild COVID-19 (a few samples of this study predate the infection). Cell type and time point are not known. The sequenced sample was PBMCs or a T cell subset sorted from them (not recorded which).

The CDR3, as DNA: TGCGCCAGCAGCCAACCTCGACAGTCTGGGGCCAACGTCCTGACTTTC. The encoded protein is CASSQPRQSGANVLTF. V is TRBV4-1 and J is TRBJ2-6; D might be TRBD1 (5 bases). There are 16 residues in the CDR3. V was shortened by 2 bases and J by 1 base, with 9 bases between the two germline ends. The germline CDR1 and CDR2 sequences are MGHRA and YSYEKL.